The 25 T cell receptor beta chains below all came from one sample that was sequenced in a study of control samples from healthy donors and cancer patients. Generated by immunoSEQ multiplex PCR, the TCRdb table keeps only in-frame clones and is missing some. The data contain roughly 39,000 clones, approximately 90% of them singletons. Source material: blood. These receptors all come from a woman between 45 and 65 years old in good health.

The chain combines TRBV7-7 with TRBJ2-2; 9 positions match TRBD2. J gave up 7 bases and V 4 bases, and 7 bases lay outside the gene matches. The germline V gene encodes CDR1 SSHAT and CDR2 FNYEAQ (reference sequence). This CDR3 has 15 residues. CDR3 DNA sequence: TGTGCCAGCAGCTCCTCAGCGGGGGGAAACGGGGAGCTGTTTTTT. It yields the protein CASSSSAGGNGELFF.

The CDR3 nucleotides read TGTGCCAGCAGTTTGTCGACAGGGGGCTATGGCTACACCTTC. As protein: CASSLSTGGYGYTF. This sequence joins TRBV27 and TRBJ1-2, with 9 bases lining up with TRBD1. Looked up from germline, CDR1 is MNHEY and CDR2 is SMNVEV (reference sequence). V shed 3 bases, J shed 4 bases, and the junction held 3 bases outside the gene matches. The CDR3 length is 14 residues.

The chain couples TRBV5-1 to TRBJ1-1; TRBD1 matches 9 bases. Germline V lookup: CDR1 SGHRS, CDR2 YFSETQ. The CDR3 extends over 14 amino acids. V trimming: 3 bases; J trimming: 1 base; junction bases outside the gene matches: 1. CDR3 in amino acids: CASSSGQGNTEAFF. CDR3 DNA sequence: TGCGCCAGCAGCTCGGGACAGGGGAACACTGAAGCTTTCTTT.

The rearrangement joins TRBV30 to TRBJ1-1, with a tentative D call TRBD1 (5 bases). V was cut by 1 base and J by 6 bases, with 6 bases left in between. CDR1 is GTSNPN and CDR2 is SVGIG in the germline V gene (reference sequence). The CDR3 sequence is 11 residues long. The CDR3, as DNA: TGTGCCTGGAGTGAGACAGCTGAAGCTTTCTTT. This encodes CAWSETAEAFF. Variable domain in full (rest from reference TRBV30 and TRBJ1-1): SQTIHQWPATLVQPVGSPLSLECTVEGTSNPNLYWYRQAAGRGLQLLFYSVGIGQISSEVPQNLSASRPQDRQFILSSKKLLLSDSGFYLCAWSETAEAFFGQGTRLTVV.

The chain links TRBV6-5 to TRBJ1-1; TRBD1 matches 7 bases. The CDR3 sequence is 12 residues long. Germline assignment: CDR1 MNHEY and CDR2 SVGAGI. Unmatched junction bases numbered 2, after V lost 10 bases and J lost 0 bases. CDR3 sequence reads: CATRGMNTEAFF. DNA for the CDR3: TGTGCCACCAGGGGGATGAACACTGAAGCTTTCTTT.

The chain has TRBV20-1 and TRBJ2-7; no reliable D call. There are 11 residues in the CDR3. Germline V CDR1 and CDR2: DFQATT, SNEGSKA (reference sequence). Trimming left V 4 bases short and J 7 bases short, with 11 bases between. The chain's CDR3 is CSANNLGEQYF. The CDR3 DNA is TGCAGTGCTAACAATCTAGGGGAGCAGTACTTC.

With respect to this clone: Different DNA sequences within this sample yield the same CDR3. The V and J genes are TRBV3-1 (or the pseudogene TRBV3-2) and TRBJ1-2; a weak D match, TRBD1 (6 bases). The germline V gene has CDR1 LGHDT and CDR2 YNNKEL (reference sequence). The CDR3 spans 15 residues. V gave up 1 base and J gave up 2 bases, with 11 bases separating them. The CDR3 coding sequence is TGTGCCAGCAGCCAAGGGCAAGACAGGAACTATGGCTACACCTTC. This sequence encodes CASSQGQDRNYGYTF.

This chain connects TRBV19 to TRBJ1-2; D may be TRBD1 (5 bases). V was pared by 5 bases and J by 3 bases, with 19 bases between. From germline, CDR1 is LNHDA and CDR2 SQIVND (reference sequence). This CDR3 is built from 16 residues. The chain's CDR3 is CASSSPWSGSDYGYTF. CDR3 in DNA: TGTGCCAGTAGTTCCCCTTGGTCAGGGTCGGACTATGGCTACACCTTC.

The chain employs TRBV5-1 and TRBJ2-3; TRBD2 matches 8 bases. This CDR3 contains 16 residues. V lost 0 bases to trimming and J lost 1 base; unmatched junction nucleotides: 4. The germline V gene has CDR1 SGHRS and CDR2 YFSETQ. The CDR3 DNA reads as TGCGCCAGCAGCTTGGTGGGGACTAGTGGCACAGATACGCAGTATTTT. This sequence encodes CASSLVGTSGTDTQYF.

The CDR3 DNA reads TGCAGTGCTACTAGGGACCGAGCTTTCTTT. It yields the protein CSATRDRAFF. The chain uses TRBV20-1 and TRBJ1-1; a possible D gene is TRBD1 (5 bases). The V end lost 4 bases, the J end lost 10 bases, and 10 bases lay between the germline ends. This CDR3 spans 10 amino acids. Per the germline V gene, CDR1 is DFQATT and CDR2 is SNEGSKA (reference sequence).

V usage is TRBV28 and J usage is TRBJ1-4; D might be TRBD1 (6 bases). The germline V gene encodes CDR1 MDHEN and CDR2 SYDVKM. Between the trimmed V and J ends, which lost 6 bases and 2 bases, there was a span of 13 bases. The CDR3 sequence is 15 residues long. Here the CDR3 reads CASRRPGGTNEKLFF. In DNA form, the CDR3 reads TGTGCCAGCAGACGGCCGGGGGGCACTAATGAAAAACTGTTTTTT.

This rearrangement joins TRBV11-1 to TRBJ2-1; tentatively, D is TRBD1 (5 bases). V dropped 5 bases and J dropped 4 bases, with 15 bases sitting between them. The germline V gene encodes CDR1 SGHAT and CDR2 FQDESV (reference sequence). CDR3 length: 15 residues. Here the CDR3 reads CASSAPGPGYNEQFF. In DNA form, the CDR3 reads TGTGCCAGCAGCGCGCCAGGGCCGGGTTACAATGAGCAGTTCTTC.

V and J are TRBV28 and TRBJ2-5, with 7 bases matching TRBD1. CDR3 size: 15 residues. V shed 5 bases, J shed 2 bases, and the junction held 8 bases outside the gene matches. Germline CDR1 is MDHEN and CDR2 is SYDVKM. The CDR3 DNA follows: TGTGCCAGCAGTATCCCGACAGGGTCTCAAGAGACCCAGTACTTC. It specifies CASSIPTGSQETQYF. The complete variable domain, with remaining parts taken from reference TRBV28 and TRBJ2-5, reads DVKVTQSSRYLVKRTGEKVFLECVQDMDHENMFWYRQDPGLGLRLIYFSYDVKMKEKGDIPEGYSVSREKKERFSLILESASTNQTSMYLCASSIPTGSQETQYFGPGTRLLVL.

The CDR3 nucleotides read TGTGCCAGCAGCAAAGCGGGCTGGGGCGAGCAGTACTTC. It specifies CASSKAGWGEQYF. This rearrangement joins TRBV21-1 to TRBJ2-7. TRBV21-1 counts as a pseudogene. The CDR3 consists of 13 residues.

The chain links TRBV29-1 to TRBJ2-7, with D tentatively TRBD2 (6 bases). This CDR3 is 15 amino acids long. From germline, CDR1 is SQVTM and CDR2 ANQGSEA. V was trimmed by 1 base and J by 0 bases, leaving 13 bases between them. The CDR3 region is CSVEGKRASSYEQYF. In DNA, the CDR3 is TGCAGCGTTGAAGGTAAGCGGGCGAGCTCCTACGAGCAGTACTTC.

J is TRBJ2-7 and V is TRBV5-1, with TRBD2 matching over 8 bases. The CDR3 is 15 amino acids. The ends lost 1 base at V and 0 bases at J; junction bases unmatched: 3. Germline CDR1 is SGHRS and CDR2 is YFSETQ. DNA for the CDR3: TGCGCCAGCAGCTTGAGCGGGGGTAGCTCCTACGAGCAGTACTTC. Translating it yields CASSLSGGSSYEQYF.

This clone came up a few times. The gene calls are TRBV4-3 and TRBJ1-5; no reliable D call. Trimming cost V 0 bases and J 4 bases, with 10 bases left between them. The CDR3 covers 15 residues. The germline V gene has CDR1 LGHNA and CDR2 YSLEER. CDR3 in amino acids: CASSQDPGVNQPQHF. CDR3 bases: TGCGCCAGCAGCCAAGATCCTGGTGTGAATCAGCCCCAGCATTTT.

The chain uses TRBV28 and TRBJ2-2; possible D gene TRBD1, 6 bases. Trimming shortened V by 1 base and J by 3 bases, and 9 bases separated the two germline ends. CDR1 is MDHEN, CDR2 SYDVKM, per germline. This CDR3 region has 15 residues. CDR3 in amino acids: CASSLLQGHTGELFF. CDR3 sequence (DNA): TGTGCCAGCAGTTTATTACAGGGCCACACCGGGGAGCTGTTTTTT.

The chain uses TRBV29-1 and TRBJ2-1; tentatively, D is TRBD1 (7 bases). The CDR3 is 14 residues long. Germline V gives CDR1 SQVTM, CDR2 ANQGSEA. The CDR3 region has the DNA TGCAACACACGAGGGGGCCTAGGAGGGCGAGAGCAGTTCTTC. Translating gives CNTRGGLGGREQFF.

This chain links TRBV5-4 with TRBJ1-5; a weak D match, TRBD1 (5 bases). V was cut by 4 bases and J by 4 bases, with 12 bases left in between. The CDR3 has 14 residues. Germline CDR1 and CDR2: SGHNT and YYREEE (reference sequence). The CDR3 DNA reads TGTGCCAGCAGCCTCCTCGGGGGGAATCAGCCCCAGCATTTT. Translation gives CASSLLGGNQPQHF. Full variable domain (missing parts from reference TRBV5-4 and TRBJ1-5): ETGVTQSPTHLIKTRGQQVTLRCSSQSGHNTVSWYQQALGQGPQFIFQYYREEENGRGNFPPRFSGLQFPNYSSELNVNALELDDSALYLCASSLLGGNQPQHFGDGTRLSIL.

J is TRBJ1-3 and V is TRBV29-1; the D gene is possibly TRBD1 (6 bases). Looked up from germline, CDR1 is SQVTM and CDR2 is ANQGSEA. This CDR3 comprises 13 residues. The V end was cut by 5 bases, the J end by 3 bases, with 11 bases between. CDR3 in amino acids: CSVQGHSGNTIYF. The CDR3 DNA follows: TGCAGCGTTCAGGGGCATAGTGGAAACACCATATATTTT.

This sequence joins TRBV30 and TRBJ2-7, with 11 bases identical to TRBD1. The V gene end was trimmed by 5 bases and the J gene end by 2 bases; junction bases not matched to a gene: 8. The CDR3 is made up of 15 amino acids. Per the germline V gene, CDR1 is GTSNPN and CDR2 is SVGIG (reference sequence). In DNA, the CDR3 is TGTGCCTGGCTCAGGGGGGGACAGGGGGCCTACGAGCAGTACTTC. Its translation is CAWLRGGQGAYEQYF. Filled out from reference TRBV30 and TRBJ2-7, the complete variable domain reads SQTIHQWPATLVQPVGSPLSLECTVEGTSNPNLYWYRQAAGRGLQLLFYSVGIGQISSEVPQNLSASRPQDRQFILSSKKLLLSDSGFYLCAWLRGGQGAYEQYFGPGTRLTVT.

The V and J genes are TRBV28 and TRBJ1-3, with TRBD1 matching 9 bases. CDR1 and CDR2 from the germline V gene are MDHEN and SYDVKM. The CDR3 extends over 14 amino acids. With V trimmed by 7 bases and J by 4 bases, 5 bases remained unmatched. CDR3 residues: CASTGQGLGNTIYF. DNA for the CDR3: TGTGCCAGCACCGGACAGGGGTTAGGAAACACCATATATTTT.

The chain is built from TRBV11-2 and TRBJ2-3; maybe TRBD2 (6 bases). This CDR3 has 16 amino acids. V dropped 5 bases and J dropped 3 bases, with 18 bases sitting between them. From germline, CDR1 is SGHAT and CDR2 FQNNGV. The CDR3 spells CASSPRRKEGTDTQYF. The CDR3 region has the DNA TGTGCCAGCAGCCCCCGTCGTAAGGAGGGAACAGATACGCAGTATTTT.

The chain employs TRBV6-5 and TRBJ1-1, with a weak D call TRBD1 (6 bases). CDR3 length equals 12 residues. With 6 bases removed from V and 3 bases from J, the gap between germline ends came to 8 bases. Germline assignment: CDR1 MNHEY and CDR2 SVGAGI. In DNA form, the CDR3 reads TGTGCCAGCAGCCCAGGGGACACTGAAGCTTTCTTT. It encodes CASSPGDTEAFF.